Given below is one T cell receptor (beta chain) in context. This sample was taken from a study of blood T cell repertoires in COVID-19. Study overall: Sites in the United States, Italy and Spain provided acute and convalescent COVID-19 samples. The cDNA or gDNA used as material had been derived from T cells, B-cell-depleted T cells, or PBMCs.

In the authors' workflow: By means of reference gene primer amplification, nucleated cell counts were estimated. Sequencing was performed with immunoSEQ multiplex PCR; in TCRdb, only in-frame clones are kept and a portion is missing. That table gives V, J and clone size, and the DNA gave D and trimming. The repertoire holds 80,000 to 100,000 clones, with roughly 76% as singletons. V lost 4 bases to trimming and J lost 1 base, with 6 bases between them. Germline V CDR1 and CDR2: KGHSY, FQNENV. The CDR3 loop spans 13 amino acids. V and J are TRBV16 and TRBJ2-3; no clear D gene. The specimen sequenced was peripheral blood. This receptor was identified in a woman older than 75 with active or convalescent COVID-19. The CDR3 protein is CASSLPGTDTQYF. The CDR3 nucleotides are TGTGCCAGCAGCCTACCGGGCACAGATACGCAGTATTTT.